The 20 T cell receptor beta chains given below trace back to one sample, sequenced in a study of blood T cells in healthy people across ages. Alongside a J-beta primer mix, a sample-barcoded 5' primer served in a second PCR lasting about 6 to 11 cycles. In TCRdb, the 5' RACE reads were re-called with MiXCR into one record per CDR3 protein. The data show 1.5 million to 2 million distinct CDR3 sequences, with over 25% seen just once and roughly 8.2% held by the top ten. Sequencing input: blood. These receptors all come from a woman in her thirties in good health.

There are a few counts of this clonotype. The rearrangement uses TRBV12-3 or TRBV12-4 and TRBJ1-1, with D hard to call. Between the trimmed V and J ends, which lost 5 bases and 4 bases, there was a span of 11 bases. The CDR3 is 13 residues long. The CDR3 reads CASSLRMSTEAFF. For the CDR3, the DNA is TGTGCCAGCAGTCTCAGAATGAGCACTGAAGCTTTCTTT.

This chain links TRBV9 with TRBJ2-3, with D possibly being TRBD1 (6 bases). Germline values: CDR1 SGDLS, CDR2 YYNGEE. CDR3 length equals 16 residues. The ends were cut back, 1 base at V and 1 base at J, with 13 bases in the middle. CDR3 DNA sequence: TGTGCCAGCAGCGTATTTTCAGGGGAAGGCACAGATACGCAGTATTTT. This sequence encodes CASSVFSGEGTDTQYF.

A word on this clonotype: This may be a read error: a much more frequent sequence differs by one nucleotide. The CDR3 DNA is TGTACCAGCAGTCCTGGGTTCTACGAGCAGTACTTC. Amino acids: CTSSPGFYEQYF. The rearrangement uses TRBV6-5 and TRBJ2-7; D is unresolved. This CDR3 spans 12 amino acids. Germline V gene sequence: CDR1 MNHEY, CDR2 SVGAGI.

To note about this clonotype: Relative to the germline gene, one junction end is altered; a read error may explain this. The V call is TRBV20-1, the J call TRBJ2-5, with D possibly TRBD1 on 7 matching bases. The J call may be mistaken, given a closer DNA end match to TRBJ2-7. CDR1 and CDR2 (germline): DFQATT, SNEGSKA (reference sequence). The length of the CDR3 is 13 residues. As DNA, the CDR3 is TGCGGTGCTAGACCCAGGGGGGACTACGAGCAGTACTTC. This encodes CGARPRGDYEQYF.

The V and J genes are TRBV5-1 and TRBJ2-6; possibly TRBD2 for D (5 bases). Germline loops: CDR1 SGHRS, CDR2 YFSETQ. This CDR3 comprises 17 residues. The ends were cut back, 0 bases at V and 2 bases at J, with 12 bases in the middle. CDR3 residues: CASSLGVSRAGANVLTF. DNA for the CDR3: TGCGCCAGCAGCTTGGGGGTTTCGCGGGCTGGGGCCAACGTCCTGACTTTC.

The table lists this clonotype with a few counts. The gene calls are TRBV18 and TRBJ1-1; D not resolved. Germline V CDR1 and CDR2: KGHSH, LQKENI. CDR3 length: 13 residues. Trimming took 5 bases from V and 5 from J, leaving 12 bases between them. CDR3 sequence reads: CASSSGRDTEAFF. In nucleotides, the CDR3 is TGTGCCAGCTCATCCGGACGGGATACTGAAGCTTTCTTT.

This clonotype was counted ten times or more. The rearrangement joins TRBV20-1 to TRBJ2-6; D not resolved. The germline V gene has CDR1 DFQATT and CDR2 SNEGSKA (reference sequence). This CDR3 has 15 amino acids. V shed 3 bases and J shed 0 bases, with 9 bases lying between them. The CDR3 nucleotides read TGCAGTGCTAGGTCCGATTACTCTGGGGCCAACGTCCTGACTTTC. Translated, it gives CSARSDYSGANVLTF.

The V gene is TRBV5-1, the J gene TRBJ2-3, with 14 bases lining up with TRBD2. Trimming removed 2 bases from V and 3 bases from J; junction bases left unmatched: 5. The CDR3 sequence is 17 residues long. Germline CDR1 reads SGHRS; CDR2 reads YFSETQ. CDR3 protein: CASSLGRTSGGTDTQYF. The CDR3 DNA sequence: TGCGCCAGCAGCTTAGGACGGACTAGCGGGGGGACAGATACGCAGTATTTT.

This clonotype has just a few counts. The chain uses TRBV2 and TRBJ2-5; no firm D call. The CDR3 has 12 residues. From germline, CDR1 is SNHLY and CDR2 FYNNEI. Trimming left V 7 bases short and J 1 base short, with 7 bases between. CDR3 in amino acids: CASKRVQETQYF. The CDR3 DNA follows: TGTGCCAGCAAAAGAGTCCAAGAGACCCAGTACTTC.

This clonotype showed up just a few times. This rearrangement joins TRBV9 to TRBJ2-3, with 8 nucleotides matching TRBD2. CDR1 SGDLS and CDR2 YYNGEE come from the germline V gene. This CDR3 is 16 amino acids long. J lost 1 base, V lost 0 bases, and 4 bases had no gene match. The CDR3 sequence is CASSVGSGVRTDTQYF. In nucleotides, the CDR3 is TGTGCCAGCAGCGTAGGTAGCGGGGTCCGCACAGATACGCAGTATTTT.

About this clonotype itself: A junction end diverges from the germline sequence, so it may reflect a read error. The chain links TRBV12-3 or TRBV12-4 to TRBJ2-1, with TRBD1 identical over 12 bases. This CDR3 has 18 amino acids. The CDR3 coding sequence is TGTGCCAACAGTCCCCAGACGGGACAGGGGGCATTTTCGTATGAGCAGTTCTTC. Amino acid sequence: CANSPQTGQGAFSYEQFF.

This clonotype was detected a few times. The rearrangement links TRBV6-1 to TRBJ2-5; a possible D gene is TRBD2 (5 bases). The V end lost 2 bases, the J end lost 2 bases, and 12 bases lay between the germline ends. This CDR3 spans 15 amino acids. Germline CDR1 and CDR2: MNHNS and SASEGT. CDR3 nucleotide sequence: TGTGCCAGCAGTGAACCACCCCCGGGGCAAGAGACCCAGTACTTC. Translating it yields CASSEPPPGQETQYF.

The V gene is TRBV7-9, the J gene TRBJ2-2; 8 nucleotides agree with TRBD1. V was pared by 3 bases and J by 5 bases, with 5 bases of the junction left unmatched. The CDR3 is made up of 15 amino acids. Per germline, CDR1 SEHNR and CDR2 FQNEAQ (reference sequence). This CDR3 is CASSFRGRSTGELFF. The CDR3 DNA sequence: TGTGCCAGCAGCTTCAGGGGGCGCTCGACCGGGGAGCTGTTTTTT.

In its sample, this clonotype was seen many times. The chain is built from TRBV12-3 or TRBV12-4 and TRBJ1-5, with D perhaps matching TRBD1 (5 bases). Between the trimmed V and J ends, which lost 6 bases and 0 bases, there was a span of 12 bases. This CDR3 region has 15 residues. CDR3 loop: CASSEVRGSNQPQHF. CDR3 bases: TGTGCCAGCAGCGAAGTAAGGGGTAGCAATCAGCCCCAGCATTTT.

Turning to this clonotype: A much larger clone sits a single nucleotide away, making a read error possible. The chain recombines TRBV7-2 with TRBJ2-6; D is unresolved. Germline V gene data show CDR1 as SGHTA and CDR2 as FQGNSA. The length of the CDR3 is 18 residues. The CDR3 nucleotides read TGTGCCAGCAGCTTAGAGTTTCAGTTCAGCTCTGGGACCAACGTCCTGACTTTC. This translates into CASSLEFQFSSGTNVLTF.

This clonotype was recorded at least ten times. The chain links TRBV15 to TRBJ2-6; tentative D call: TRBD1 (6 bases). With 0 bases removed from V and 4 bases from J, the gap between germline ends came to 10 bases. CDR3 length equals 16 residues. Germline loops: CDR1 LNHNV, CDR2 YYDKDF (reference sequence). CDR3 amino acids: CATSRDRGPGANVLTF. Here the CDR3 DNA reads TGTGCCACCAGCAGAGACAGGGGACCAGGGGCCAACGTCCTGACTTTC.

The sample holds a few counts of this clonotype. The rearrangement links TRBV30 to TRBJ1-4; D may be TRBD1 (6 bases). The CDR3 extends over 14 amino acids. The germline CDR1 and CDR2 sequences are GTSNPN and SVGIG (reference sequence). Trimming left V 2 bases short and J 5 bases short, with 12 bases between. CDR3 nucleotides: TGTGCCTGGAGTCGTCAGGGGCAAAATGAAAAACTGTTTTTT. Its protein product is CAWSRQGQNEKLFF.

CDR3 bases: TGTGCCAGCAGCTTAGTGTCCAGGGTGAACACCGGGGAGCTGTTTTTT. Translation: CASSLVSRVNTGELFF. The chain carries TRBV7-2 and TRBJ2-2, with a tentative D call TRBD1 (5 bases). With 1 base removed from V and 1 base from J, the gap between germline ends came to 10 bases. Germline V lookup: CDR1 SGHTA, CDR2 FQGNSA. CDR3 length: 16 amino acids.

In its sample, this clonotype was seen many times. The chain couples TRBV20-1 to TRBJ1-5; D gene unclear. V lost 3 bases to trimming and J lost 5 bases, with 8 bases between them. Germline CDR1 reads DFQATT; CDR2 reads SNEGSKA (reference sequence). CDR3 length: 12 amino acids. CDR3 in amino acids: CSASRTDQPQHF. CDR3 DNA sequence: TGCAGTGCTAGTCGGACGGATCAGCCCCAGCATTTT.

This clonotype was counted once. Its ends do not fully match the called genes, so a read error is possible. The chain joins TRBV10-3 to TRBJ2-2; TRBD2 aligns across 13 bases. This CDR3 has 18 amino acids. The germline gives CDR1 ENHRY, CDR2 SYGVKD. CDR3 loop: CAISAFGTSGKHTGERFF. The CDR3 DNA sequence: TGTGCCATCAGTGCTTTCGGGACTAGCGGGAAACACACCGGGGAGCGGTTTTTT.